A selection of T cell receptor beta chains follows, all from one sample in a study of regulatory dendritic cells for organ transplantation. Profiling relied on immunoSEQ multiplex PCR, and the TCRdb table lists in-frame clones only, not all of them. The sample gives 30,000 to 45,000 clones, about 93% of which show up once; 0.095% to 0.14% is in the top ten. Source material: naive CD8+ T cells from blood. The receptors derive from a human donor in good health. Each CDR3 is given with its conserved first and last residue. A D gene is named only where the DNA matches it firmly. The size of a clone is reported for some rows only, either as once, few or many, or as a class for expanded clones.

D,J,V,size,CDR3,DNA
TRBD2,TRBJ2-5,TRBV2,-,CASSNALSGRWETQYF,TGTGCCAGCAGTAATGCCCTGAGCGGGAGATGGGAGACCCAGTACTTC
TRBD1,TRBJ1-2,TRBV9,-,CASGEGTGVGYTF,TGTGCCAGCGGTGAGGGGACAGGAGTTGGCTACACCTTC
TRBD1,TRBJ1-5,TRBV4-3,-,CASSQESIFLVTGAYQPQHF,TGCGCCAGCAGCCAAGAGAGTATTTTTTTGGTGACAGGGGCCTATCAGCCCCAGCATTTT
TRBD1,TRBJ1-1,TRBV6-5,-,CASSYGTGEAFF,TGTGCCAGCAGTTACGGGACAGGTGAAGCTTTCTTT
TRBD1,TRBJ1-6,TRBV7-6,-,CASSDRPGQGRSPLHF,TGTGCCAGCAGCGACCGACCGGGACAGGGAAGATCACCCCTCCACTTT
-,TRBJ1-1,TRBV4-2,once,CASSQERQPNTEAFF,TGTGCCAGCAGCCAAGAAAGACAGCCGAACACTGAAGCTTTCTTT
-,TRBJ2-5,TRBV13,-,CASSSQKGGETQYF,TGTGCCAGCAGCTCCCAAAAGGGGGGAGAGACCCAGTACTTC
-,TRBJ1-6,TRBV5-4,few,CASSQAGEGRSPLHF,TGTGCCAGCAGCCAGGCCGGGGAGGGCAGGTCACCCCTCCACTTT
-,TRBJ1-1,TRBV9,-,CASSADPNTEAFF,TGTGCCAGCAGCGCCGACCCGAACACTGAAGCTTTCTTT
-,TRBJ2-2,TRBV28,-,CASGQPVNTGELFF,TGTGCCAGCGGACAGCCGGTGAACACCGGGGAGCTGTTTTTT
-,TRBJ2-1,TRBV7-9,-,CASSPGVAEHNEQFF,TGTGCCAGCAGTCCTGGAGTGGCAGAACACAATGAACAGTTCTTC
-,TRBJ2-1,TRBV11-2,-,CASSVTNNEQFF,TGTGCCAGCAGTGTGACAAACAATGAGCAGTTCTTC
TRBD2,TRBJ2-7,TRBV11-2,-,CASSLRLAGGAYEQYF,TGTGCCAGCAGCTTACGGCTAGCGGGGGGGGCCTACGAGCAGTACTTC
-,TRBJ1-1,TRBV7-8,once,CASSGKGASEAFF,TGTGCCAGCAGCGGAAAAGGGGCGTCTGAAGCTTTCTTT
-,TRBJ1-1,TRBV6-5,-,CASSPSSGGTEAFF,TGTGCCAGCAGCCCAAGTAGCGGGGGGACTGAAGCTTTCTTT
-,TRBJ1-2,TRBV6-5,once,CASSYTREPYYGYTF,TGTGCCAGCAGTTACACGAGGGAGCCCTACTATGGCTACACCTTC
TRBD1,TRBJ1-1,TRBV28,-,CASRTGFRAQGANTEAFF,TGTGCCAGCAGGACAGGGTTCCGGGCACAGGGAGCGAACACTGAAGCTTTCTTT
-,TRBJ2-7,TRBV27,-,CASSLTSGYEQYF,TGTGCCAGCAGTTTAACCAGCGGTTACGAGCAGTACTTC
-,TRBJ1-5,TRBV19,few,CASSIDLEYQPQHF,TGTGCCAGTAGTATAGATCTTGAGTATCAGCCCCAGCATTTT
TRBD2,TRBJ2-5,TRBV28,-,CASSSGLAEETQYF,TGTGCCAGCAGCTCCGGACTAGCGGAAGAGACCCAGTACTTC
-,TRBJ2-7,TRBV5-5,-,CASSSAGQQSYEQYF,TGTGCCAGCAGCTCGGCTGGGCAGCAATCCTACGAGCAGTACTTC
-,TRBJ2-7,TRBV5-4,-,CASSLDLGDGEQYF,TGTGCCAGCAGCTTGGATTTAGGGGATGGCGAGCAGTACTTC
-,TRBJ2-7,TRBV28,-,CASSREPYEQYF,TGTGCCAGCAGTCGAGAACCCTACGAGCAGTACTTC
-,TRBJ1-3,TRBV10-1,-,CASSETRIRDTIYF,TGCGCCAGCAGTGAAACGAGGATTCGGGACACCATATATTTT
-,TRBJ1-1,TRBV7-9,-,CASSRGGTEAFF,TGTGCCAGCAGCCGTGGGGGCACTGAAGCTTTCTTT
TRBD1,TRBJ1-5,TRBV29-1,-,CSVAPGDRANQPQHF,TGCAGCGTTGCCCCGGGGGACAGAGCCAATCAGCCCCAGCATTTT
-,TRBJ1-1,TRBV4-3,-,CASSQDSQVNTEAFF,TGCGCCAGCAGCCAAGACTCACAAGTGAACACTGAAGCTTTCTTT
-,TRBJ1-1,TRBV28,once,CASSFFIVGENTEAFF,TGTGCCAGCAGTTTCTTTATCGTGGGGGAGAACACTGAAGCTTTCTTT
-,TRBJ2-7,TRBV7-6,-,CASSSPPPYEQYF,TGTGCCAGCAGCAGCCCCCCGCCATACGAGCAGTACTTC
-,TRBJ2-1,TRBV27,-,CASSLVRADHNEQFF,TGTGCCAGCAGTTTAGTTAGGGCGGATCACAATGAGCAGTTCTTC
-,TRBJ2-1,TRBV29-1,-,CSVEVPSFGNEQFF,TGCAGCGTTGAAGTCCCTAGTTTCGGCAATGAGCAGTTCTTC
-,TRBJ2-3,TRBV13,-,CASSPPFSGDGTDTQYF,TGTGCCAGCAGCCCCCCTTTTTCGGGGGACGGGACAGATACGCAGTATTTT
TRBD2,TRBJ2-1,TRBV4-3,-,CASSQDLAGYNEQFF,TGCGCCAGCAGCCAAGACCTAGCGGGGTACAATGAGCAGTTCTTC
-,TRBJ2-3,TRBV27,-,CASSLPGMGDTQYF,TGTGCCAGCAGTTTACCGGGGATGGGCGATACGCAGTATTTT
-,TRBJ2-5,TRBV7-3,-,CASSTGSQETQYF,TGTGCCAGCAGTACAGGGTCCCAAGAGACCCAGTACTTC
TRBD1,TRBJ1-1,TRBV28,few,CASRGTGIPLGEAFF,TGTGCCAGCCGTGGGACAGGGATTCCCTTGGGTGAAGCTTTCTTT
TRBD2,TRBJ2-2,TRBV4-3,-,CASSSGLAGGFGGELFF,TGCGCCAGCAGCTCGGGACTAGCGGGAGGATTTGGCGGGGAGCTGTTTTTT
-,TRBJ1-6,TRBV5-6,once,CASSPRGDDSPLHF,TGTGCCAGCAGCCCGAGAGGGGACGACTCACCCCTCCACTTT